This T cell receptor beta chain was profiled in a study of shared clonotypes between healthy human individuals. CD8 cells classed as naive were CD45RO-negative and positively selected for CCR7, excluding terminally differentiated effector memory CD45RA+ cells. TCRdb keeps only in-frame clones here, not all; method: immunoSEQ multiplex PCR. The data contain approximately 2,200,000 clones, about 92% of them singletons. This CDR3 region has 12 residues. Germline loops: CDR1 WNHNN, CDR2 SYGVQD (reference sequence). V lost 4 bases and J 8 bases, leaving 11 bases between the germline ends. The V gene is TRBV10-1, the J gene TRBJ2-5, with D possibly TRBD2 on 6 matching bases. This receptor was identified in a man aged 18-30 years in good health. Some clones in this sample may be carry-over from other donors' samples. Sequencing used naive CD8+ T cells from PBMCs. The CDR3, as DNA: TGCGCCAGCAGTGGTATCGGGGGTACCCAGTACTTC. The encoded protein is CASSGIGGTQYF.